This T cell receptor beta chain was recorded in a study of OX40 agonist ivuxolimab in advanced cancers. This clone came up once. The germline CDR1 and CDR2 sequences are MDHEN and SYDVKM. V shed 8 bases and J shed 0 bases, with 21 bases lying between them. The CDR3 runs to 17 residues. Some clones are missing from TCRdb's copy, which holds only in-frame ones; the method was immunoSEQ multiplex PCR. Of some 33,000 clones listed, 74% are singletons. The rearrangement uses TRBV28 and TRBJ2-3; tentatively, D is TRBD1 (6 bases). This sample comprised CD4+ or CD8+ T cells sorted from blood, obtained in a trial of the OX40 agonist ivuxolimab. The receptor comes from an adult with an advanced solid tumor such as melanoma, head and neck, liver or kidney cancer. The CDR3 protein is CASALGGGRTSTDTQYF. DNA for the CDR3: TGTGCCAGCGCCCTTGGGGGCGGACGAACTAGCACAGATACGCAGTATTTT.